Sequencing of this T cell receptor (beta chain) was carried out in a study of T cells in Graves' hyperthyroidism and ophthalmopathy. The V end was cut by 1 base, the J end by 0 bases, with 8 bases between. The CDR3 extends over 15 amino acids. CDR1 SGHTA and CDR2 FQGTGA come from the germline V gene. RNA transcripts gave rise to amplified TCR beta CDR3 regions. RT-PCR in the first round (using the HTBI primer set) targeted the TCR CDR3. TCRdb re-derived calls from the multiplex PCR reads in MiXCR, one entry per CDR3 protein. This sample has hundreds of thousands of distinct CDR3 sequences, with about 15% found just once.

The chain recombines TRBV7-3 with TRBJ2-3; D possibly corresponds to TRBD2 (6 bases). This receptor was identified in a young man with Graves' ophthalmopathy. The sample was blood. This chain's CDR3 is CASSLMGGSTDTQYF. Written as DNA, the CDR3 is TGTGCCAGCAGCTTAATGGGAGGAAGCACAGATACGCAGTATTTT. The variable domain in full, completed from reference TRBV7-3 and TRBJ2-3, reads GAGVSQTPSNKVTEKGKYVELRCDPISGHTALYWYRQSLGQGPEFLIYFQGTGAADDSGLPNDRFFAVRPEGSVSTLKIQRTERGDSAVYLCASSLMGGSTDTQYFGPGTRLTVL.